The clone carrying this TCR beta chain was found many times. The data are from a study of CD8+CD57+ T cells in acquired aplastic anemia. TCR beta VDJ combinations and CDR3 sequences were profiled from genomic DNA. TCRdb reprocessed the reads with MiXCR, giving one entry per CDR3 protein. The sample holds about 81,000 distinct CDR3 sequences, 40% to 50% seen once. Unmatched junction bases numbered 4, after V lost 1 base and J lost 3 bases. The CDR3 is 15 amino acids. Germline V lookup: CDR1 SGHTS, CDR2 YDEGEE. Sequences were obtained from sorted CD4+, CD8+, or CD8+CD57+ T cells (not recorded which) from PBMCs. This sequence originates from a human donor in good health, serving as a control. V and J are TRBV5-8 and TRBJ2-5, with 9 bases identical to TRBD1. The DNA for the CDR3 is TGTGCCAGCAGCTTGCCCCGGGACAGGGAAGAGACCCAGTACTTC. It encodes CASSLPRDREETQYF.